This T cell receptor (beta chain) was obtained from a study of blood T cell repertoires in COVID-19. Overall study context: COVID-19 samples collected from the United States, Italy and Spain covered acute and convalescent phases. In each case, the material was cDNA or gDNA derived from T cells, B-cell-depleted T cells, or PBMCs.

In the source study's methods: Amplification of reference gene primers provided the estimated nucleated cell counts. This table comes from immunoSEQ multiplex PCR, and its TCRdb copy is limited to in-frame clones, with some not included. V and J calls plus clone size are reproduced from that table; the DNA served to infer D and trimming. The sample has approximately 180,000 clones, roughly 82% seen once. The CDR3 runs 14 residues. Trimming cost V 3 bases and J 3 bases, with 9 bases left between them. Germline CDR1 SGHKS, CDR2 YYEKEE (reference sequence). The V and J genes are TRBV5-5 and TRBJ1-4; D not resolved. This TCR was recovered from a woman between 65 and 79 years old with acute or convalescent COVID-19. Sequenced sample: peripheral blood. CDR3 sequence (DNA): TGTGCCAGCAGCTCGGAGTGGGCTAATGAAAAACTGTTTTTT. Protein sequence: CASSSEWANEKLFF.